The clone carrying this T cell receptor (beta chain) was seen more than once but under ten times. Participants reported their clinical history, and cohort assignment relied on those reports. In Cohort 3, a recovered donor had either two negative PCRs, clearance, or symptom resolution. V shed 5 bases and J 9 bases; nucleotides not matched to a gene: 8. CDR1 and CDR2 from the germline V gene are MDHEN and SYDVKM. The CDR3 contains 15 residues. The sample comes from a study of blood T cell repertoires in COVID-19. Study at large: PBMCs, B-cell-depleted T cells, or T cells were the source of the cDNA or gDNA that made up the material.

Methods used by the authors: Nucleated cell counts were estimated from reference gene primer amplification. Assay: immunoSEQ multiplex PCR; the TCRdb copy retains only in-frame clones and omits some. D and trimming were read from the DNA, whereas the V and J calls and clone size are those reported in that table. Of about 240,000 clones listed, approximately 90% are singletons. Sequencing was performed on PBMCs or T cells enriched from blood (not recorded which). This chain joins TRBV28 and TRBJ1-6, with 9 bases identical to TRBD1. The origin of this receptor is a woman aged 25-40 years who had recovered from COVID-19. The CDR3 DNA follows: TGTGCCAGCAGTGGCACCGGGACAGGGATTTCACCCCTCCACTTT. It encodes CASSGTGTGISPLHF.